Shown below are 21 T cell receptor beta chains from a single sample sequenced in a study of T cells in Graves' hyperthyroidism and ophthalmopathy. The CDR3 regions of TCR beta were amplified from RNA transcripts. A first-round RT-PCR of the TCR CDR3 used the HTBI primer set. In TCRdb, the multiplex PCR reads were re-called with MiXCR into one record per CDR3 protein. The sample consists of roughly 530,000 distinct CDR3 sequences, under 20% of them appearing once. Material: blood. Receptors were obtained from a woman younger than 30 with Graves' ophthalmopathy.

This clonotype was found once. The V and J genes are TRBV4-1 and TRBJ1-2; 7 positions match TRBD1. With V trimmed by 1 base and J by 3 bases, 11 bases remained unmatched. The CDR3 consists of 17 residues. Germline CDR1 is MGHRA and CDR2 is YSYEKL. Here the CDR3 DNA reads TGCGCCAGCAGCCAAGTAGGGGGCAAGAGCCCCCACTATGGCTACACCTTC. Protein: CASSQVGGKSPHYGYTF.

Comments on this clonotype: A much larger clone lies one base from this, so it may be a read error. The conserved phenylalanine or tryptophan is not found at the CDR3 terminus, so this likely reflects a read error. The V call is TRBV10-3, the J call TRBJ1-1; no reliable D call. Between the trimmed V and J ends, which lost 3 bases and 4 bases, there was a span of 9 bases. Germline loops: CDR1 ENHRY, CDR2 SYGVKD. The CDR3 totals 13 residues. The CDR3 DNA is TGTGCCATCAGTGACGGGCGCCGCACTGAAGCTTTCCTT. Translating gives CAISDGRRTEAFL.

This clonotype was seen many times. The rearrangement joins TRBV18 to TRBJ1-2, with TRBD1 as a possible D gene (5 bases). The V end lost 3 bases, the J end lost 3 bases, and 11 bases lay between the germline ends. Germline CDR1 reads KGHSH; CDR2 reads LQKENI. The CDR3 covers 14 residues. CDR3 amino acids: CASSPLQGDYGYTF. The CDR3 nucleotides read TGTGCCAGCTCACCCCTCCAGGGCGACTATGGCTACACCTTC.

This clonotype was seen a handful of times. This sequence joins TRBV6-2 or TRBV6-3 and TRBJ1-2; TRBD1 might be the D (5 bases). The CDR3 runs 11 residues. Per germline, CDR1 MNHEY and CDR2 SVGEGT. Trimming left V 11 bases short and J 4 bases short, with 11 bases between. In DNA form, the CDR3 reads TGTGCCGTGGGGGGGACCTATGGCTACACCTTC. Translating it yields CAVGGTYGYTF.

This chain uses TRBV29-1 with TRBJ2-5, with 11 bases identical to TRBD1. The CDR3 consists of 16 residues. The V gene's germline CDR1 is SQVTM and CDR2 ANQGSEA. The V segment lost 2 bases and the J segment 1 base; nucleotides outside the gene matches: 6. In DNA, the CDR3 is TGCAGCGTTGAATTCCGGGACAGGGGGACCCAAGAGACCCAGTACTTC. Encoded protein: CSVEFRDRGTQETQYF.

This clonotype appeared a few times. The rearrangement joins TRBV11-2 to TRBJ1-6; possibly TRBD1 for D (5 bases). This CDR3 region has 14 residues. V lost 5 bases and J 4 bases, leaving 9 bases between the germline ends. Germline V gene sequence: CDR1 SGHAT, CDR2 FQNNGV. CDR3 DNA sequence: TGTGCCAGCAGCGACGGGGGATATAATTCACCCCTCCACTTT. Protein product: CASSDGGYNSPLHF. Combining the CDR3 with reference TRBV11-2 and TRBJ1-6 gives the whole variable domain EAGVAQSPRYKIIEKRQSVAFWCNPISGHATLYWYQQILGQGPKLLIQFQNNGVVDDSQLPKDRFSAERLKGVDSTLKIQPAKLEDSAVYLCASSDGGYNSPLHFGNGTRLTVT.

The V call is TRBV7-9, the J call TRBJ2-3, with D hard to call. Per germline, CDR1 SEHNR and CDR2 FQNEAQ (reference sequence). V was clipped by 1 base and J by 6 bases, with 11 bases between them. The CDR3 covers 14 residues. The CDR3 is CASSLDVFGDTQYF. In DNA form, the CDR3 reads TGTGCCAGCAGCTTAGATGTATTTGGGGATACGCAGTATTTT.

The rearrangement uses TRBV20-1 and TRBJ2-7; D is tentatively TRBD1 or TRBD2 (5 bases each). The CDR3 is 13 residues long. Deletions cut 7 bases from V and 0 bases from J, with 13 bases between. CDR1 DFQATT and CDR2 SNEGSKA come from the germline V gene (reference sequence). The CDR3 nucleotides read TGCAGTGTTCCCGGGACGAGCTCCTACGAGCAGTACTTC. Translating it yields CSVPGTSSYEQYF.

V is TRBV7-3 and J is TRBJ1-1; D perhaps matches TRBD1 (5 bases). Germline CDR1 and CDR2: SGHTA and FQGTGA. Trimming cost V 0 bases and J 4 bases, with 12 bases left between them. The CDR3 spans 15 residues. CDR3 sequence reads: CASSLTGAVGTEAFF. The CDR3 region has the DNA TGTGCCAGCAGCTTAACAGGGGCGGTGGGCACTGAAGCTTTCTTT.

Ten or more counts support this clonotype. The rearrangement uses TRBV10-3 and TRBJ2-7; D might be TRBD2 (6 bases). The CDR3 spans 14 residues. V dropped 3 bases and J dropped 0 bases, with 9 bases sitting between them. CDR1 and CDR2 (germline): ENHRY, SYGVKD. The chain's CDR3 is CAISDVGGSYEQYF. The CDR3 nucleotides are TGTGCCATCAGTGATGTCGGGGGCTCCTACGAGCAGTACTTC.

This clonotype was counted at least ten times. The J gene is TRBJ2-1, the V gene TRBV5-6; 9 nucleotides match TRBD2. V lost 3 bases and J lost 9; bases outside the gene matches: 13. Germline values: CDR1 SGHDT, CDR2 YYEEEE. The CDR3 consists of 16 residues. The CDR3 is CASSSPRLAARVEQFF. For the CDR3, the DNA is TGTGCCAGCAGCTCCCCCCGACTAGCGGCAAGGGTTGAGCAGTTCTTC.

This clonotype was counted many times. V usage is TRBV28 and J usage is TRBJ2-3; 9 bases agree with TRBD2. Looked up from germline, CDR1 is MDHEN and CDR2 is SYDVKM. The CDR3 has 17 amino acids. Unmatched junction bases numbered 13, after V lost 7 bases and J lost 2 bases. The CDR3 reads CASMGLAGQLDTDTQYF. CDR3 DNA: TGTGCCAGCATGGGGCTAGCGGGACAGTTGGACACAGATACGCAGTATTTT.

This clonotype has only a few counts. This sequence joins TRBV29-1 and TRBJ2-7; 9 bases are shared with TRBD2. After removal of 6 bases from V and 1 base from J, the junction contained 7 bases not matched to a gene. Per the germline V gene, CDR1 is SQVTM and CDR2 is ANQGSEA. This CDR3 spans 14 amino acids. The CDR3 region is CSVRLAEGSYEQYF. In DNA, the CDR3 is TGCAGCGTCAGACTAGCGGAGGGGTCCTACGAGCAGTACTTC.

V gene TRBV10-3 combines with J gene TRBJ1-2, with D uncertain. This CDR3 is 13 amino acids long. Per the germline V gene, CDR1 is ENHRY and CDR2 is SYGVKD. V was shortened by 2 bases and J by 6 bases, with 10 bases between the two germline ends. As DNA, the CDR3 is TGTGCCATCAGTGAGGAGTTATCGGATGGCTACACCTTC. It translates to CAISEELSDGYTF.

This clonotype was observed at least ten times. The genes are TRBV11-2 and TRBJ2-5; D remains ambiguous. V dropped 0 bases and J dropped 8 bases, with 10 bases sitting between them. Germline CDR1 is SGHAT and CDR2 is FQNNGV. The CDR3 is made up of 13 amino acids. CDR3 sequence: CASSLDSERTQYF. The CDR3 DNA reads as TGTGCCAGCAGCTTAGACAGCGAGCGAACCCAGTACTTC.

The chain links TRBV10-3 to TRBJ2-7; no definite D call. Trimming shortened V by 2 bases and J by 1 base, and 12 bases separated the two germline ends. Looked up from germline, CDR1 is ENHRY and CDR2 is SYGVKD. The CDR3 spans 15 residues. CDR3: CAISETADGSYEQYF. The CDR3 bases are TGTGCCATCAGTGAGACAGCCGACGGGTCCTACGAGCAGTACTTC.

The rearrangement links TRBV7-2 to TRBJ2-7; 12 nucleotides line up with TRBD2. CDR1 and CDR2 from the germline V gene are SGHTA and FQGNSA. Trimming cost V 3 bases and J 5 bases; bases outside gene matches: 8. CDR3 length: 16 residues. The CDR3 DNA follows: TGTGCCAGCAGCTTGGGTCTAGCGGGAGGGCGAGACGAGCAGTACTTC. Translating gives CASSLGLAGGRDEQYF.

This clonotype has only a few counts. The genes are TRBV6-1 and TRBJ2-7; 7 bases are a match to TRBD1. The CDR3 is 13 residues long. The germline gives CDR1 MNHNS, CDR2 SASEGT. V shed 6 bases, J shed 1 base, and the junction held 3 bases outside the gene matches. The CDR3 bases are TGTGCCAGCAGAGAGGGACAGTCCTACGAGCAGTACTTC. Protein: CASREGQSYEQYF.

V gene TRBV5-6 combines with J gene TRBJ2-2; no definite D call. This CDR3 is built from 13 residues. Per germline, CDR1 SGHDT and CDR2 YYEEEE. The ends were cut back, 2 bases at V and 6 bases at J, with 8 bases in the middle. This CDR3 is CASSFSLAGELFF. CDR3 in DNA: TGTGCCAGCAGCTTTTCTTTAGCCGGGGAGCTGTTTTTT. The whole variable domain, filled in from reference TRBV5-6 and TRBJ2-2, reads DAGVTQSPTHLIKTRGQQVTLRCSPKSGHDTVSWYQQALGQGPQFIFQYYEEEERQRGNFPDRFSGHQFPNYSSELNVNALLLGDSALYLCASSFSLAGELFFGEGSRLTVL.

This clonotype was found a few times. The rearrangement links TRBV6-1 to TRBJ2-4, with TRBD1 matching over 9 bases. V gave up 8 bases and J gave up 9 bases; unmatched junction bases: 20. The CDR3 loop spans 17 amino acids. Germline CDR1 and CDR2: MNHNS and SASEGT. The CDR3 DNA follows: TGTGCCAGCGACCGACCGGTGTACGGGACAGGGAAAGGCATTCAGTACTTC. It is translated as CASDRPVYGTGKGIQYF.

This clonotype was counted between two and nine times. This chain links TRBV12-5 with TRBJ2-3; no clear D. The CDR3 loop spans 13 amino acids. Germline V gene data show CDR1 as LGHNT and CDR2 as FRNRAP. Trimming stripped 6 bases from V and 1 base from J, with 8 bases between. The DNA for the CDR3 is TGTGCTAGTGGACCTCAGGGCACAGATACGCAGTATTTT. Translation: CASGPQGTDTQYF.